Reported below is one T cell receptor (beta chain). As yet, its antigen is unknown. The data are from a study of cytomegalovirus exposure and HLA in healthy donors. Study-wide results and limits: Analysis was carried out at a later point, and it linked a missense DCLRE1C variant to TCR beta V- and J-gene trimming. Cytomegalovirus association was assigned to around 150 TCR beta chains.

The PCR employed 60 Vbeta primers together with 13 Jbeta primers. Method: immunoSEQ multiplex PCR; TCRdb's copy keeps in-frame clones and lacks some. The sample carries 75,000 to 90,000 clones, around 81% recorded once. The V gene lost 3 bases and the J gene lost 6 bases, with 11 bases spanning the gap. CDR1 is LNHDA, CDR2 SQIVND, per germline (reference sequence). The CDR3 runs to 13 residues. This receptor was obtained from a male donor in good health and CMV-seropositive. V is TRBV19 and J is TRBJ1-1, with TRBD1 as a possible D gene (5 bases). The sample was PBMCs. CDR3 nucleotide sequence: TGTGCCAGTAGTATTGGGGCAGTGTCTGAAGCTTTCTTT. Translation: CASSIGAVSEAFF.